The 27 T cell receptor beta chains listed next were all sequenced from one sample in a study of shared clonotypes between healthy human individuals. Sequencing was performed with immunoSEQ multiplex PCR; in TCRdb, only in-frame clones are kept and a portion is missing. The sample records fewer than 500,000 clones, roughly 79% being singletons. Input material: PBMCs. The source of these receptors is a woman aged 35 to 49 in good health. Some clones in this sample may be carry-over from other donors' samples.

The chain joins TRBV7-9 to TRBJ2-7; D unresolved. Looked up from germline, CDR1 is SEHNR and CDR2 is FQNEAQ (reference sequence). Trimming pared 0 bases from V and 4 bases from J, leaving 13 bases between. This CDR3 contains 15 residues. The CDR3 DNA reads TGTGCCAGCAGCTTAGCGCATGATCTAGTTTACGAGCAGTACTTC. This encodes CASSLAHDLVYEQYF.

This clone turned up a few times. At the DNA level, this CDR3 is encoded by other sequences in the same sample as well. This chain connects TRBV15 to TRBJ2-1, with D perhaps matching TRBD1 or TRBD2 (5 bases each). The germline V and J ends were trimmed by 0 bases and 5 bases, with 8 bases remaining between them. Germline lookup yields CDR1 LNHNV and CDR2 YYDKDF (reference sequence). This CDR3 region has 14 residues. The CDR3 is CATSRDRDHNEQFF. In DNA form, the CDR3 reads TGTGCCACCAGCAGAGACCGGGACCACAATGAGCAGTTCTTC. The full variable domain, in which reference TRBV15 and TRBJ2-1 provide the parts outside the CDR3, is DAMVIQNPRYQVTQFGKPVTLSCSQTLNHNVMYWYQQKSSQAPKLLFHYYDKDFNNEADTPDNFQSRRPNTSFCFLDIRSPGLGDTAMYLCATSRDRDHNEQFFGPGTRLTVL.

The J gene is TRBJ2-1, the V gene TRBV30; 11 bases match TRBD2. Germline lookup yields CDR1 GTSNPN and CDR2 SVGIG (reference sequence). The V gene end was trimmed by 4 bases and the J gene end by 4 bases; junction bases not matched to a gene: 6. There are 15 residues in the CDR3. The CDR3 reads CAWTPGLAAYNEQFF. The CDR3 bases are TGTGCCTGGACCCCGGGACTAGCGGCTTACAATGAGCAGTTCTTC.

This clone was counted between two and nine times. The CDR3 DNA follows: TGTGCCACCAGCATTCAGCTGAACACTGAAGCTTTCTTT. Its translation is CATSIQLNTEAFF. The rearrangement joins TRBV15 to TRBJ1-1; D is ambiguous. Trimming removed 4 bases from V and 0 bases from J, with 6 bases in between. The germline CDR1 and CDR2 sequences are LNHNV and YYDKDF (reference sequence). The CDR3 runs to 13 residues.

The V call is TRBV6-5, the J call TRBJ2-3; 7 nucleotides align to TRBD2. The CDR3 loop spans 13 amino acids. CDR1 and CDR2 from the germline V gene are MNHEY and SVGAGI. The J segment lost 5 bases and the V segment lost 2 bases, leaving 1 base of the junction unmatched. DNA of the CDR3: TGTGCCAGCAGTTACGGGAGGGGAGATACGCAGTATTTT. It specifies CASSYGRGDTQYF.

The rearrangement uses TRBV18 and TRBJ2-3; 8 bases align to TRBD2. After removal of 3 bases from V and 1 base from J, the junction contained 3 bases not matched to a gene. CDR1 is KGHSH, CDR2 LQKENI, per germline. The CDR3 has 15 residues. CDR3 protein: CASSPSGGGTDTQYF. CDR3 coding DNA: TGTGCCAGCTCACCCTCGGGAGGGGGCACAGATACGCAGTATTTT.

The chain recombines TRBV7-3 with TRBJ1-1, with a weak D call TRBD1 (5 bases). This CDR3 has 13 amino acids. Germline CDR1 reads SGHTA; CDR2 reads FQGTGA. V dropped 3 bases and J dropped 7 bases, with 12 bases sitting between them. The CDR3 sequence: CASSFSLGGEAFF. CDR3 bases: TGTGCCAGCAGCTTTTCCCTCGGGGGTGAAGCTTTCTTT.

The chain is built from TRBV9 and TRBJ2-5, with D tentatively TRBD2 (6 bases). The germline V gene has CDR1 SGDLS and CDR2 YYNGEE. The V and J ends lost 4 bases and 1 base respectively, with 11 bases between them. The CDR3 length is 14 residues. The CDR3 DNA sequence: TGTGCCAGCAGCCTCGGGACTGTCCAAGAGACCCAGTACTTC. Protein product: CASSLGTVQETQYF.

The rearrangement uses TRBV15 and TRBJ2-2; possible D gene TRBD2, 6 bases. Trimming removed 0 bases from V and 3 bases from J, with 11 bases in between. This CDR3 region has 16 residues. The germline gives CDR1 LNHNV, CDR2 YYDKDF (reference sequence). CDR3 sequence: CATSREAGSYTGELFF. The DNA of the CDR3 is TGTGCCACCAGCAGAGAAGCGGGTTCGTACACCGGGGAGCTGTTTTTT. Complete variable domain (other parts from reference TRBV15 and TRBJ2-2): DAMVIQNPRYQVTQFGKPVTLSCSQTLNHNVMYWYQQKSSQAPKLLFHYYDKDFNNEADTPDNFQSRRPNTSFCFLDIRSPGLGDTAMYLCATSREAGSYTGELFFGEGSRLTVL.

This clone appeared once. The genes are TRBV11-2 and TRBJ1-2; tentatively, D is TRBD1 (5 bases). Germline assignment: CDR1 SGHAT and CDR2 FQNNGV. The CDR3 covers 15 residues. V was pared by 6 bases and J by 5 bases, with 19 bases between. CDR3 sequence (DNA): TGTGCCAGCAGTCGTACCGGGACTTTGGATTATGGCTACACCTTC. It is translated as CASSRTGTLDYGYTF.

The J gene is TRBJ1-3, the V gene TRBV6-1, with a weak D call TRBD1 (6 bases). Trimming cost V 6 bases and J 0 bases, with 12 bases left between them. In germline, CDR1 is MNHNS, CDR2 SASEGT. The CDR3 length is 15 residues. CDR3 amino acids: CASRVTGLSGNTIYF. CDR3 DNA sequence: TGTGCCAGCAGGGTGACAGGACTCTCTGGAAACACCATATATTTT.

A single count supports this clone. The gene calls are TRBV14 and TRBJ2-2; TRBD2 agrees at 10 bases. Trimming cost V 4 bases and J 1 base; bases outside gene matches: 6. The CDR3 has 17 amino acids. The germline V gene has CDR1 SGHDN and CDR2 FVKESK. This CDR3 reads CASSPLPSGGNTGELFF. The DNA for the CDR3 is TGTGCCAGCAGCCCCCTCCCTAGCGGGGGGAACACCGGGGAGCTGTTTTTT.

This clone appeared a few times. This sequence joins TRBV4-3 and TRBJ2-3; no firm D call. This CDR3 contains 14 residues. Germline V gene sequence: CDR1 LGHNA, CDR2 YSLEER. V was trimmed by 0 bases and J by 3 bases, leaving 7 bases between them. CDR3 loop: CASSQDIRTDTQYF. Here the CDR3 DNA reads TGCGCCAGCAGCCAAGATATTCGGACAGATACGCAGTATTTT.

This chain connects TRBV7-3 to TRBJ1-2; tentatively, D is TRBD1 (5 bases). Looked up from germline, CDR1 is SGHTA and CDR2 is FQGTGA. This CDR3 has 12 residues. V was trimmed by 2 bases and J by 4 bases, leaving 5 bases between them. The CDR3 loop is CASSLGTYGYTF. As DNA, the CDR3 is TGTGCCAGCAGCTTAGGGACCTATGGCTACACCTTC.

The chain employs TRBV10-3 and TRBJ2-2; 9 bases are a match to TRBD1. CDR3 length: 15 amino acids. The germline gives CDR1 ENHRY, CDR2 SYGVKD. Unmatched junction bases numbered 6, after V lost 10 bases and J lost 0 bases. CDR3 bases: TGTGCCACCAGCCGGGACAGGGCGAACACCGGGGAGCTGTTTTTT. It codes for CATSRDRANTGELFF.

This clone was seen just once. V is TRBV5-1 and J is TRBJ1-1; D gene unclear. Germline CDR1 is SGHRS and CDR2 is YFSETQ. The CDR3 contains 15 residues. V was pared by 0 bases and J by 1 base, with 10 bases between. CDR3 protein: CASSLEAASNTEAFF. The DNA for the CDR3 is TGCGCCAGCAGCTTGGAAGCAGCTTCGAACACTGAAGCTTTCTTT. Full variable domain (missing parts from reference TRBV5-1 and TRBJ1-1): KAGVTQTPRYLIKTRGQQVTLSCSPISGHRSVSWYQQTPGQGLQFLFEYFSETQRNKGNFPGRFSGRQFSNSRSEMNVSTLELGDSALYLCASSLEAASNTEAFFGQGTRLTVV.

This clone was seen more than once but under ten times. The chain combines TRBV2 with TRBJ2-5; the D is unclear. The J call may be wrong; the DNA end is better matched by TRBJ2-7. Germline-derived CDR1 and CDR2 are SNHLY and FYNNEI. The CDR3 loop spans 13 amino acids. The CDR3 sequence is CASSDRQPYEQYF. The CDR3 bases are TGTGCCAGCAGTGATAGGCAACCTTACGAGCAGTACTTC.

The rearrangement joins TRBV19 to TRBJ2-4; 16 bases fit TRBD2. The CDR3 is 19 residues long. With V trimmed by 5 bases and J by 1 base, 8 bases remained unmatched. CDR1 is LNHDA, CDR2 SQIVND, per germline (reference sequence). The CDR3 DNA reads as TGTGCCAGTAGTCCGGGACTAGCGGGAGGGCGGGCGGCCAAAAACATTCAGTACTTC. Its protein is CASSPGLAGGRAAKNIQYF.

This clone was counted a single time. The J gene is TRBJ2-7, the V gene TRBV18; a possible D gene is TRBD1 (5 bases). V was trimmed by 4 bases and J by 3 bases, leaving 7 bases between them. CDR1 is KGHSH and CDR2 is LQKENI in the germline V gene. This CDR3 has 12 amino acids. The CDR3 loop reads CASSLDSYEQYF. The CDR3, as DNA: TGTGCCAGCTCACTAGACAGCTACGAGCAGTACTTC.

V is TRBV19 and J is TRBJ1-3; D is undetermined. CDR1 LNHDA and CDR2 SQIVND come from the germline V gene (reference sequence). Deletions cut 8 bases from V and 3 bases from J, with 17 bases between. The CDR3 is made up of 15 amino acids. CDR3 loop: CASGPSQFSGNTIYF. CDR3 in DNA: TGTGCCAGTGGACCATCACAGTTCAGTGGAAACACCATATATTTT.

V usage is TRBV7-3 and J usage is TRBJ1-2; 7 positions agree with TRBD1. CDR1 and CDR2 from the germline V gene are SGHTA and FQGTGA. Trimming cost V 1 base and J 0 bases; bases outside gene matches: 2. This CDR3 spans 15 amino acids. This CDR3 reads CASSLRDSANYGYTF. The CDR3 DNA reads as TGTGCCAGCAGCTTAAGGGACAGCGCTAACTATGGCTACACCTTC.

The chain recombines TRBV11-2 with TRBJ1-2; TRBD1 matches at 7 bases. With 6 bases clipped from V and 8 bases from J, the junction kept 15 bases outside the gene matches. CDR1 is SGHAT, CDR2 FQNNGV, per germline. The CDR3 is 15 amino acids. This chain's CDR3 is CASRTTGARSSGYTF. CDR3 sequence (DNA): TGTGCCAGCAGAACAACAGGGGCCCGATCGAGCGGCTACACCTTC.

The chain combines TRBV6-1 with TRBJ1-1; 12 nucleotides agree with TRBD1. Trimming at V came to 6 bases and at J to 5 bases, leaving 16 bases not matched to a gene. This CDR3 is 18 amino acids long. Germline V gene sequence: CDR1 MNHNS, CDR2 SASEGT. In DNA form, the CDR3 reads TGTGCCAGCAGGGAAAACGCCGGGACAGGGGGCCCTCGGACTGAAGCTTTCTTT. Amino acid sequence: CASRENAGTGGPRTEAFF.

This clone was detected only a few times. The chain is built from TRBV28 and TRBJ2-5, with 11 nucleotides matching TRBD2. Germline trimming cut 4 bases from V and 1 base from J; bases unmatched to any gene: 5. Germline assignment: CDR1 MDHEN and CDR2 SYDVKM. This CDR3 region has 16 residues. The DNA of the CDR3 is TGTGCCAGCAGTTCCCCTAGCGGGAGGACCCAAGAGACCCAGTACTTC. It specifies CASSSPSGRTQETQYF.

The chain employs TRBV28 and TRBJ1-2; 11 nucleotides match TRBD1. Trimming removed 6 bases from V and 8 bases from J; junction bases left unmatched: 11. Germline V CDR1 and CDR2: MDHEN, SYDVKM. The CDR3 has 15 residues. This CDR3 is CASSPLGQGEWGYTF. The CDR3 nucleotides read TGTGCCAGCAGCCCCTTGGGACAGGGGGAGTGGGGCTACACCTTC.

The V gene is TRBV5-1, the J gene TRBJ2-2; possibly TRBD2 for D (5 bases). The CDR3 runs to 13 residues. V shed 2 bases and J shed 6 bases, with 8 bases lying between them. From germline, CDR1 is SGHRS and CDR2 YFSETQ. CDR3 amino acids: CASSFQRSGELFF. CDR3 nucleotides: TGCGCCAGCAGCTTTCAGCGGTCCGGGGAGCTGTTTTTT.

This clone was counted a few times. The chain uses TRBV10-3 and TRBJ1-1, with 7 bases identical to TRBD1. The CDR3 sequence is 14 residues long. V shed 10 bases and J 4 bases; nucleotides not matched to a gene: 12. The germline V gene has CDR1 ENHRY and CDR2 SYGVKD. CDR3 nucleotide sequence: TGTGCCACCCGACAGGGCATGGGGGCCACTGAAGCTTTCTTT. It codes for CATRQGMGATEAFF.